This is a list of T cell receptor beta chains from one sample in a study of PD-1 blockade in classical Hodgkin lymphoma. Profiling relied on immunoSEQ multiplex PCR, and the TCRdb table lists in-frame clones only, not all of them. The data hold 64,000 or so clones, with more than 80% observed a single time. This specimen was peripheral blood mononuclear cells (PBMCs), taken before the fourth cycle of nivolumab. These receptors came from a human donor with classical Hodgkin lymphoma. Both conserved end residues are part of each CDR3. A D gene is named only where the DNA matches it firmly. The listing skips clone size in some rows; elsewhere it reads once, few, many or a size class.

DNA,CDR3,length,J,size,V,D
TGTGCCTGGACTCTGAACACTGAAGCTTTCTTT,CAWTLNTEAFF,11,TRBJ1-1,.,TRBV30,.
TGTGCCAGCAGGCCGCAGGGAAGGGCTACGGATGAGCAGTTCTTC,CASRPQGRATDEQFF,15,TRBJ2-1,once,TRBV7-9,.
TGCGCCAGCAGCGGCGGACACTCTGGAAACACCATATATTTT,CASSGGHSGNTIYF,14,TRBJ1-3,.,TRBV5-1,.
TGTGCCAGCGGGGGACAGTCACCCTACGAGCAGTACTTC,CASGGQSPYEQYF,13,TRBJ2-7,.,TRBV13,TRBD1
TGTGCCAGCAGCTTCCACGGGGGACGCTACAATGAGCAGTTCTTC,CASSFHGGRYNEQFF,15,TRBJ2-1,.,TRBV13,.
TGTGCCAGTAGTGCTTACAGGGGAGGGCCCTATCAGCCCCAGCATTTT,CASSAYRGGPYQPQHF,16,TRBJ1-5,.,TRBV19,TRBD1
TGTGCCAGCAGCTTAGGCCGATTTCGGCTAGCCGGCACCGGGGAGCTGTTTTTT,CASSLGRFRLAGTGELFF,18,TRBJ2-2,.,TRBV13,.
TGTGCCAGCAGCAAGACAGGGTTTAATCAGCCCCAGCATTTT,CASSKTGFNQPQHF,14,TRBJ1-5,.,TRBV7-9,TRBD1
TGTGCCAGCAGCTTAGCCACGGACGGGTCCTACGAGCAGTACTTC,CASSLATDGSYEQYF,15,TRBJ2-7,.,TRBV13,.
TGTGCCTGGAGAGTCGGGGGGGATGACTATGGCTACACCTTC,CAWRVGGDDYGYTF,14,TRBJ1-2,.,TRBV30,.
TGTGCCAGCAGTTTATCGAGTGAGCCGCGGTCCCTCCACTTT,CASSLSSEPRSLHF,14,TRBJ1-6,.,TRBV27,.
TGTGCCTGGAGTGGGGGCCTTTCCCCCAATCAGCCCCAGCATTTT,CAWSGGLSPNQPQHF,15,TRBJ1-5,.,TRBV30,.
TGTGCCAGCAGCGTAGGGGATCCGGGGCAAGAGACCCAGTACTTC,CASSVGDPGQETQYF,15,TRBJ2-5,.,TRBV9,.
TGTGCCAGCAGTGAAGAGACCCCACGAGAGACCCAGTACTTC,CASSEETPRETQYF,14,TRBJ2-5,once,TRBV2,.
TGTGCCTGGATGTCACAGGGATCTGGCGAGCAGTACTTC,CAWMSQGSGEQYF,13,TRBJ2-7,.,TRBV30,.
TGTGCCAGCAGTGCACTGACTGCGGTCCAAGAGACCCAGTACTTC,CASSALTAVQETQYF,15,TRBJ2-5,.,TRBV6-1,.
TGTGCCAGCAGTGAGTGGGGAATGGCTTTCTTT,CASSEWGMAFF,11,TRBJ1-1,once,TRBV6-5,.
TGTGCCAGCAGCTTGGGTTCAATGGGAAACATTCAGTACTTC,CASSLGSMGNIQYF,14,TRBJ2-4,once,TRBV7-3,.
TGTGCCAGTGGCCGACAGGATGTAGTATATTCACCCCTCCACTTT,CASGRQDVVYSPLHF,15,TRBJ1-6,.,TRBV19,.
TGTGCCACAAAAGAAGGGCCAACATGGGGGGCAGTTCAGCCCCAGCATTTT,CATKEGPTWGAVQPQHF,17,TRBJ1-5,.,TRBV15,.
TGTGCCAGCAGCTCTCACTCACAGGGCAATCAGCCCCAGCATTTT,CASSSHSQGNQPQHF,15,TRBJ1-5,.,TRBV7-8,.
TGTGCCAGCAGTAAGATAGCCCCTCCGGGTGGTGAGCAGTTCTTC,CASSKIAPPGGEQFF,15,TRBJ2-1,.,TRBV5-5,.
TGTGCCAGTACCGATGACAGCCTAGGGCCCCAGCATTTT,CASTDDSLGPQHF,13,TRBJ1-5,.,TRBV19,.
TGTGCCAGCAGTTACGGGACAGGGCCCTACGAGCAGTACTTC,CASSYGTGPYEQYF,14,TRBJ2-7,.,TRBV6-5,TRBD1
TGTGCCAGCAGCTATCTAGCGGGGGGGACCGATACGCAGTATTTT,CASSYLAGGTDTQYF,15,TRBJ2-3,.,TRBV7-2,TRBD2
TGTGCCAGCAGCAGGACAGGGGAGACCTACGAGCAGTACTTC,CASSRTGETYEQYF,14,TRBJ2-7,.,TRBV5-4,TRBD1
TGTGCCTTCGGACGGCAGAACACTGAAGCTTTCTTT,CAFGRQNTEAFF,12,TRBJ1-1,.,TRBV30,.
TGTGCCAGCAGCTTAACAGGGGATGAAAAACTGTTTTTT,CASSLTGDEKLFF,13,TRBJ1-4,.,TRBV7-9,TRBD1
TGTGCCAGCAGCGCGCCGGGACAGGGATCCTACGAGCAGTACTTC,CASSAPGQGSYEQYF,15,TRBJ2-7,.,TRBV9,TRBD1
TGTGCCAGCAGCTCAGGAGGCAATCAGCCCCAGCATTTT,CASSSGGNQPQHF,13,TRBJ1-5,.,TRBV7-8,.
TGTGCCAGTAGCGGGGACTCTTGGAATGAGCAGTTCTTC,CASSGDSWNEQFF,13,TRBJ2-1,.,TRBV19,.
TGTGCCATCAGTGAGTCGGCAGGGACAGATACGCAGTATTTT,CAISESAGTDTQYF,14,TRBJ2-3,.,TRBV10-3,.
TGTGCCAGCAGGCCCAACCTTATTGGCGGTTCGGCCCAGTACTTC,CASRPNLIGGSAQYF,15,TRBJ2-5,.,TRBV5-5,.
TGTGCCATCAGTGAGCCAGTGACAGTACGCAACTATGGCTACACCTTC,CAISEPVTVRNYGYTF,16,TRBJ1-2,.,TRBV10-3,.
TGCGCCAGCAGCTTGACAGGGCGGGAAGGGGATGGCTACACCTTC,CASSLTGREGDGYTF,15,TRBJ1-2,.,TRBV5-1,.
TGTGCCAGCCGGGACGGTAGCACAGATACGCAGTATTTT,CASRDGSTDTQYF,13,TRBJ2-3,.,TRBV27,.
TGTGCCAGCGCGGCGGGTGTCGGGTCCTACGAGCAGTACTTC,CASAAGVGSYEQYF,14,TRBJ2-7,.,TRBV6-5,.
TGCAGCGTTGTACCCCGACTGTCCTATGGCTACACCTTC,CSVVPRLSYGYTF,13,TRBJ1-2,.,TRBV29-1,.
TGTGCCAGCAGCCAGTCGGGGGCTCCGATTTCTGGCTACACCTTC,CASSQSGAPISGYTF,15,TRBJ1-2,.,TRBV7-9,.
TGTGCCACAAGAGGGCGAGATACGCAGTATTTT,CATRGRDTQYF,11,TRBJ2-3,once,TRBV10-3,.
TGTGCCAGCAGCGTGGGACTAGCGGCCTCCTTCTCCACAGATACGCAGTATTTT,CASSVGLAASFSTDTQYF,18,TRBJ2-3,.,TRBV9,TRBD2
TGTGCCAGCAGCCAAGAGCGTGTTGTAGGTGAAGCTTTCTTT,CASSQERVVGEAFF,14,TRBJ1-1,.,TRBV4-2,.
TGTGCCAGCCATAGGGGTACGAACACTGAAGCTTTCTTT,CASHRGTNTEAFF,13,TRBJ1-1,.,TRBV5-4,.
TGTGCCAGAAACAGGGACAGGGCGAACACTGAAGCTTTCTTT,CARNRDRANTEAFF,14,TRBJ1-1,once,TRBV5-3,TRBD1
TGTGCCAGCGGCAGGGGATACACTGAAGCTTTCTTT,CASGRGYTEAFF,12,TRBJ1-1,.,TRBV6-5,.
TGTGCCAGCAGCCCACGGACCCACGATCTCTATGGCTACACCTTC,CASSPRTHDLYGYTF,15,TRBJ1-2,.,TRBV6-1,.
TGCGCCAGCAGGCCCCGTGGGCTACTTAACTATGGCTACACCTTC,CASRPRGLLNYGYTF,15,TRBJ1-2,.,TRBV5-1,.
TGTGCCAGCAGCCAAGGGGGGAGTTACGAGCAGTACTTC,CASSQGGSYEQYF,13,TRBJ2-7,.,TRBV4-2,.
TGTGCCAGCAGCCCAGGACACCAGAACACTGAAGCTTTCTTT,CASSPGHQNTEAFF,14,TRBJ1-1,.,TRBV7-3,.
TGTGCCAGCAGCTTAGGTAGCTCTGGAAACACCATATATTTT,CASSLGSSGNTIYF,14,TRBJ1-3,.,TRBV7-2,.
TGTGCAAGTCGCTTAGTTTTGGGGGGCACCACCGGGGAGCTGTTTTTT,CASRLVLGGTTGELFF,16,TRBJ2-2,.,TRBV12-2,.
TGTGCCAGCAGCTTAGAGGCAGGGGACTATGGCTACACCTTC,CASSLEAGDYGYTF,14,TRBJ1-2,.,TRBV7-2,.
TGCGCCAGCAGCTTGCAGGTTAATGAAAAACTGTTTTTT,CASSLQVNEKLFF,13,TRBJ1-4,.,TRBV5-1,.
TGTGCCAGCACCGGATCCGAGGGGGGACTCTACAATGAGCAGTTCTTC,CASTGSEGGLYNEQFF,16,TRBJ2-1,.,TRBV7-9,.
TGTGCCAGCAGCGCAGCAGGGCGCTTGTATTCACCCCTCCACTTT,CASSAAGRLYSPLHF,15,TRBJ1-6,.,TRBV7-9,.